This record concerns one T cell receptor beta chain sequence. The target antigen is unknown. V lost 4 bases and J 5 bases, leaving 14 bases between the germline ends. The CDR3 is made up of 14 amino acids. CDR1 and CDR2 from the germline V gene are MNHEY and SVGAGI. Sample time point: baseline, week 1 (first vaccination visit). Indicated treatment: pre-vaccination baseline after standard-of-care therapy. The sample comes from a study of a mutant IDH1 vaccine in newly diagnosed glioma. Looking at the study overall: Before enrollment, patients got radiotherapy alone, temozolomide alone, or mostly the combination.

The study's findings and limits: In around 93% of patients, immune responses induced by the vaccine occurred.

TCRdb's table, derived via immunoSEQ multiplex PCR, lists solely in-frame clones and lacks some. The data contain around 37,000 clones, roughly 90% of them singletons. The sequences come from PBMCs, collected from a glioma patient treated with radiotherapy, temozolomide or both. J is TRBJ2-5 and V is TRBV6-5, with D possibly being TRBD1 or TRBD2 (6 bases each). This TCR was sampled from a man aged 18 to 29 with glioma. The CDR3 DNA reads as TGTGCCAGCAGTTCCTATGGAGGGGGTGAGACCCAGTACTTC. It yields the protein CASSSYGGGETQYF.